Presented here are 20 T cell receptor beta chains from one specimen sequenced in a study of post-analysis software for immune sequencing data. General study points: Four to six TRBV segments appeared more often in patients than in controls, and TRBV5-6, TRBV5-1 and TRBV20-1 were among these.

Their cognate antigens are unknown. The authors incorporated unique molecular identifiers into the TCR beta cDNA libraries. TCRdb redid the calling of the PCR reads with MiXCR, one entry per CDR3 protein. Of approximately 400,000 distinct CDR3 sequences in the sample, around a third were seen once. The specimen was blood. These receptors originate from a girl aged 10-17 years with multiple sclerosis.

J is TRBJ1-1 and V is TRBV12-3 or TRBV12-4; D gene uncertain. The CDR3 totals 14 residues. Trimming removed 3 bases at V and 2 bases at J, with 10 bases between. CDR3 DNA: TGTGCCAGCAGTTTTGGTCCTAGTAACACTGAAGCTTTCTTT. Its translation: CASSFGPSNTEAFF.

DNA of the CDR3: TGTGCCAGCAGCCTCGAGACACTCGACTTTATAGGCTACACCTTC. Amino acid sequence: CASSLETLDFIGYTF. The V and J genes are TRBV12-3 or TRBV12-4 and TRBJ1-2; D is unclear. The CDR3 contains 15 residues. V lost 6 bases, J lost 8 bases, and 22 bases lay in between.

This rearrangement joins TRBV7-9 to TRBJ2-5, with D possibly TRBD1 on 5 matching bases. V lost 5 bases and J 4 bases, leaving 11 bases between the germline ends. Germline loops: CDR1 SEHNR, CDR2 FQNEAQ (reference sequence). This CDR3 is 13 amino acids long. In nucleotides, the CDR3 is TGTGCCAGCAGCCATAGGACACTAGAGACCCAGTACTTC. Encoded protein: CASSHRTLETQYF.

CDR3 sequence reads: CAISELTSGRVETQYF. The DNA for the CDR3 is TGTGCCATCAGTGAGCTGACTAGCGGGAGGGTAGAGACCCAGTACTTC. The chain combines TRBV10-3 with TRBJ2-5, with 14 bases matching TRBD2. The junction had 3 bases not matched to a gene; V was cut back by 2 bases and J by 4 bases. Germline V gives CDR1 ENHRY, CDR2 SYGVKD. CDR3 length: 16 amino acids.

CDR3 sequence: CASSQVGLPRDTQYF. In DNA, the CDR3 is TGCGCCAGCAGCCAAGTGGGACTCCCTCGAGATACGCAGTATTTT. V and J are TRBV4-1 and TRBJ2-3, with a weak D call TRBD2 (6 bases). The CDR3 has 15 amino acids. V shed 1 base and J shed 5 bases, with 13 bases lying between them. Germline loops: CDR1 MGHRA, CDR2 YSYEKL.

This clonotype was recorded only once. The chain carries TRBV29-1 and TRBJ2-5, with a possible D match to TRBD2 (6 bases). Trimming shortened V by 3 bases and J by 3 bases, and 8 bases separated the two germline ends. Per germline, CDR1 SQVTM and CDR2 ANQGSEA. This CDR3 has 12 amino acids. The CDR3 DNA is TGCAGCGTTGAGGGACTGGAAGAGACCCAGTACTTC. Translated: CSVEGLEETQYF.

This clonotype was observed at least ten times. V usage is TRBV5-1 and J usage is TRBJ2-5, with D unclear. The V gene lost 0 bases and the J gene lost 2 bases, with 8 bases spanning the gap. This CDR3 contains 14 residues. Germline assignment: CDR1 SGHRS and CDR2 YFSETQ. CDR3 coding DNA: TGCGCCAGCAGCTTGGGTGCCTCACAAGAGACCCAGTACTTC. It specifies CASSLGASQETQYF. Based on the CDR3 plus reference TRBV5-1 and TRBJ2-5, the full variable domain is KAGVTQTPRYLIKTRGQQVTLSCSPISGHRSVSWYQQTPGQGLQFLFEYFSETQRNKGNFPGRFSGRQFSNSRSEMNVSTLELGDSALYLCASSLGASQETQYFGPGTRLLVL.

This clonotype has a handful of counts. The V and J genes are TRBV14 and TRBJ1-2; possibly TRBD1 for D (6 bases). Germline CDR1 SGHDN, CDR2 FVKESK. V was pared by 4 bases and J by 7 bases, with 16 bases between. The CDR3 sequence is 14 residues long. The CDR3 sequence is CASSPSWGAGGYTF. The CDR3 DNA sequence: TGTGCCAGCAGCCCCTCTTGGGGGGCTGGTGGCTACACCTTC.

The CDR3 DNA reads TGCGCCAGCAGCTCCCTACAGGACCTACCTTACTATGGCTACACCTTC. It is translated as CASSSLQDLPYYGYTF. The J gene is TRBJ1-2, the V gene TRBV5-1, with TRBD1 as a possible D gene (5 bases). V lost 3 bases to trimming and J lost 3 bases, with 18 bases between them. The CDR3 length is 16 residues. Looked up from germline, CDR1 is SGHRS and CDR2 is YFSETQ.

This sequence joins TRBV7-3 and TRBJ2-5; TRBD2 matches 10 bases. The last part of the DNA fits TRBJ2-7 better; the J call may be wrong. Looked up from germline, CDR1 is SGHTA and CDR2 is FQGTGA. The CDR3 consists of 15 residues. This chain's CDR3 is CASSLRGLAGDEQYF. Written as DNA, the CDR3 is TGTGCCAGCAGCTTAAGGGGTCTAGCGGGGGACGAGCAGTACTTC.

This clonotype has more than one count but fewer than ten. This chain links TRBV20-1 with TRBJ2-3; 8 nucleotides agree with TRBD2. V lost 4 bases, J lost 3 bases, and 6 bases stayed unmatched. CDR3 length: 14 amino acids. Germline lookup yields CDR1 DFQATT and CDR2 SNEGSKA (reference sequence). The CDR3, as DNA: TGCAGTGCTATCCCAGCGGGGGCTACAGATACGCAGTATTTT. It encodes CSAIPAGATDTQYF.

J is TRBJ2-7 and V is TRBV4-1; D could derive from TRBD1 or TRBD2 (5 bases each). From germline, CDR1 is MGHRA and CDR2 YSYEKL. The length of the CDR3 is 13 residues. Trimming removed 8 bases at V and 6 bases at J, with 17 bases between. CDR3 protein: CASAGAGFSEQYF. CDR3 DNA sequence: TGCGCCAGCGCCGGGGCAGGGTTCTCCGAGCAGTACTTC.

The chain employs TRBV6-5 and TRBJ1-4, with a possible D match to TRBD1 (5 bases). V was pared by 4 bases and J by 0 bases, with 9 bases between. Germline V lookup: CDR1 MNHEY, CDR2 SVGAGI. The CDR3 has 15 residues. CDR3 DNA: TGTGCCAGCAGTTTCTCAGGGACAACTAATGAAAAACTGTTTTTT. It translates to CASSFSGTTNEKLFF.

Here the CDR3 DNA reads TGTGCTAGTGGGGACGGTACTCATAGCAATCAGCCCCAGCATTTT. This sequence encodes CASGDGTHSNQPQHF. V is TRBV12-5 and J is TRBJ1-5; D ambiguous. The V end was cut by 6 bases, the J end by 0 bases, with 12 bases between. Germline V lookup: CDR1 LGHNT, CDR2 FRNRAP. The CDR3 has 15 amino acids.

A few counts support this clonotype. This chain uses TRBV6-6 with TRBJ2-5; 9 bases map to TRBD1. Germline loops: CDR1 MNHNY, CDR2 SVGAGI (reference sequence). The CDR3 has 14 amino acids. V was pared by 6 bases and J by 11 bases, with 13 bases of the junction left unmatched. The CDR3 protein is CASRGDRDPLEQYF. The CDR3 DNA sequence: TGTGCCAGCAGGGGGGACAGGGATCCCTTAGAGCAGTACTTC.

The rearrangement links TRBV5-6 to TRBJ2-1; D gene unclear. The germline V and J ends were trimmed by 4 bases and 6 bases, with 8 bases remaining between them. This CDR3 spans 12 amino acids. The germline CDR1 and CDR2 sequences are SGHDT and YYEEEE. CDR3 sequence (DNA): TGTGCCAGCAGCAACTTCCTCAATGAGCAGTTCTTC. Protein: CASSNFLNEQFF. The entire variable domain, with the rest obtained from reference TRBV5-6 and TRBJ2-1, is as follows: DAGVTQSPTHLIKTRGQQVTLRCSPKSGHDTVSWYQQALGQGPQFIFQYYEEEERQRGNFPDRFSGHQFPNYSSELNVNALLLGDSALYLCASSNFLNEQFFGPGTRLTVL.

This chain joins TRBV20-1 and TRBJ2-7; D might be TRBD1 (6 bases). The CDR3 totals 13 residues. Looked up from germline, CDR1 is DFQATT and CDR2 is SNEGSKA (reference sequence). The CDR3 DNA is TGCAGCGGGACATCTTCAGAAGGATACGAGCAGTACTTC. Its translation is CSGTSSEGYEQYF.

The chain joins TRBV12-3 or TRBV12-4 to TRBJ2-1, with no clear D. V was trimmed by 7 bases and J by 9 bases, leaving 19 bases between them. The CDR3 totals 14 residues. The CDR3 reads CASTPLRSSTEQFF. The CDR3 nucleotides read TGTGCCAGCACTCCTCTCCGGAGTAGCACTGAGCAGTTCTTC.

The sample holds a few counts of this clonotype. The chain has TRBV7-9 and TRBJ2-3; D is perhaps TRBD1 (5 bases). Trimming pared 1 base from V and 6 bases from J, leaving 14 bases between. CDR1 is SEHNR and CDR2 is FQNEAQ in the germline V gene (reference sequence). The CDR3 contains 15 residues. CDR3 protein: CASSLGDRGADTQYF. Written as DNA, the CDR3 is TGTGCCAGCAGCTTAGGAGACAGAGGAGCGGATACGCAGTATTTT.

The chain couples TRBV27 to TRBJ1-1; D is possibly TRBD1 (5 bases). Germline V gene lookup returns CDR1 MNHEY and CDR2 SMNVEV (reference sequence). V lost 3 bases, J lost 4 bases, and 18 bases lay in between. The CDR3 is 16 residues long. The CDR3 reads CASSFLPGEVGTEAFF. CDR3 nucleotide sequence: TGTGCCAGCAGTTTCCTCCCGGGGGAGGTAGGCACTGAAGCTTTCTTT.